A single sample gave rise to the 21 T cell receptor beta chains below, sequenced in a study of T cells in Graves' hyperthyroidism and ophthalmopathy. Amplified TCR beta CDR3 regions derived from RNA transcripts. Initially, a first-round RT-PCR of the TCR CDR3 employed the HTBI primer set. TCRdb re-derived calls from the multiplex PCR reads in MiXCR, one entry per CDR3 protein. The sample records hundreds of thousands of distinct CDR3 sequences, 16% being singletons. Sample: blood. The receptors derive from a woman aged 30 to 39 with Graves' hyperthyroidism.

This clonotype has a handful of counts. The CDR3 is CSVPATGKGMNTEAFF. CDR3 nucleotide sequence: TGCAGCGTCCCCGCGACAGGGAAGGGGATGAACACTGAAGCTTTCTTT. V usage is TRBV29-1 and J usage is TRBJ1-1; TRBD1 agrees at 7 bases. The length of the CDR3 is 16 residues. Germline CDR1 SQVTM, CDR2 ANQGSEA. Trimming cost V 6 bases and J 0 bases; bases outside gene matches: 13.

This clonotype was seen only a few times. The rearrangement links TRBV11-2 to TRBJ2-2, with 7 bases that match TRBD2. This CDR3 spans 17 amino acids. With V trimmed by 1 base and J by 3 bases, 8 bases remained unmatched. Germline V CDR1 and CDR2: SGHAT, FQNNGV. CDR3 amino acids: CASSLVFGGSYTGELFF. The DNA of the CDR3 is TGTGCCAGCAGCTTAGTATTCGGCGGGAGTTACACCGGGGAGCTGTTTTTT.

The V gene is TRBV28, the J gene TRBJ2-1, with TRBD2 matching 8 bases. Germline V gene data show CDR1 as MDHEN and CDR2 as SYDVKM. V lost 2 bases and J lost 4; bases outside the gene matches: 7. This CDR3 has 16 residues. CDR3 in DNA: TGTGCCAGCAGTTTAATAAGCGGGAGAGGGTACAATGAGCAGTTCTTC. This gives the protein CASSLISGRGYNEQFF.

This clonotype was found a few times. The genes are TRBV12-3 or TRBV12-4 and TRBJ2-2; D is unclear. This CDR3 is built from 13 residues. With 3 bases removed from V and 5 bases from J, the gap between germline ends came to 7 bases. The CDR3 DNA follows: TGTGCCAGCAGTTTTCTATTTACCGGGGAGCTGTTTTTT. Its translation: CASSFLFTGELFF.

The rearrangement joins TRBV29-1 to TRBJ2-5, with TRBD2 identical over 10 bases. The V segment lost 8 bases and the J segment 1 base; nucleotides outside the gene matches: 16. Germline CDR1 is SQVTM and CDR2 is ANQGSEA. This CDR3 spans 17 amino acids. The CDR3 here is CSPGSGRAICFQETQYF. The CDR3 nucleotides read TGCAGCCCGGGAAGCGGGAGGGCCATATGTTTCCAAGAGACCCAGTACTTC.

The chain carries TRBV28 and TRBJ2-6; the D gene is possibly TRBD2 (6 bases). The V gene lost 4 bases and the J gene lost 0 bases, with 16 bases spanning the gap. Germline CDR1 MDHEN, CDR2 SYDVKM. The CDR3 runs to 18 residues. CDR3 nucleotides: TGTGCCAGCAGTTCCCCTCAGATGCGGGACTCTGGGGCCAACGTCCTGACTTTC. As protein: CASSSPQMRDSGANVLTF. Drawing the rest from reference TRBV28 and TRBJ2-6, the complete variable domain is DVKVTQSSRYLVKRTGEKVFLECVQDMDHENMFWYRQDPGLGLRLIYFSYDVKMKEKGDIPEGYSVSREKKERFSLILESASTNQTSMYLCASSSPQMRDSGANVLTFGAGSRLTVL.

CDR3 nucleotide sequence: TGTGCCAGCAGTCCGAGACAGGGTCCTAGGACCGGGGAGCTGTTTTTT. Its translation is CASSPRQGPRTGELFF. The chain employs TRBV28 and TRBJ2-2; 7 bases match TRBD1. The germline V gene encodes CDR1 MDHEN and CDR2 SYDVKM. Trimming at V came to 5 bases and at J to 5 bases, leaving 11 bases not matched to a gene. CDR3 length: 16 residues.

The chain combines TRBV5-5 with TRBJ2-7; a weak D match, TRBD1 (5 bases). The CDR3 loop spans 15 amino acids. CDR1 is SGHKS, CDR2 YYEKEE, per germline (reference sequence). Trimming pared 2 bases from V and 1 base from J, leaving 13 bases between. The CDR3 DNA sequence: TGTGCCAGCAGCTTTGCGAAGGGGCCATCCTACGAGCAGTACTTC. It codes for CASSFAKGPSYEQYF.

This clonotype was recorded at least ten times. The chain uses TRBV9 and TRBJ2-7; a weak D match, TRBD1 (6 bases). This CDR3 comprises 12 residues. Germline loops: CDR1 SGDLS, CDR2 YYNGEE. V lost 0 bases and J 6 bases, leaving 7 bases between the germline ends. In DNA form, the CDR3 reads TGTGCCAGCAGCGTAGGAGGGGGCGAGCAGTACTTC. It is translated as CASSVGGGEQYF.

V usage is TRBV7-9 and J usage is TRBJ2-2, with 7 nucleotides matching TRBD1. CDR3 length: 15 residues. V was clipped by 3 bases and J by 6 bases; unmatched bases: 7. Germline CDR1 and CDR2: SEHNR and FQNEAQ (reference sequence). The CDR3 region has the DNA TGTGCCAGCAGCTTGAGGGGGCGCCTTCCCGGGGAGCTGTTTTTT. Translated, it gives CASSLRGRLPGELFF.

In its sample, this clonotype was seen a few times. This rearrangement joins TRBV7-9 to TRBJ1-2, with D perhaps matching TRBD1 (6 bases). CDR1 SEHNR and CDR2 FQNEAQ come from the germline V gene (reference sequence). V shed 3 bases and J shed 5 bases, with 16 bases lying between them. This CDR3 is 15 amino acids long. The CDR3 is CASSFSGRGWYGYTF. DNA of the CDR3: TGTGCCAGCAGCTTTTCGGGCAGGGGCTGGTATGGCTACACCTTC.

J is TRBJ2-1 and V is TRBV5-5; 7 nucleotides agree with TRBD1. This CDR3 is 16 amino acids long. After removal of 8 bases from V and 7 bases from J, the junction contained 18 bases not matched to a gene. Germline lookup yields CDR1 SGHKS and CDR2 YYEKEE (reference sequence). The CDR3 bases are TGTGCCAGTACCCATCGGGGCCAGGGGGTTTGGAATGAGCAGTTCTTC. As protein: CASTHRGQGVWNEQFF.

A remark on this clonotype: The junction departs from the called germline gene at one end, perhaps through a read error. The rearrangement joins TRBV7-9 to TRBJ1-5; D perhaps matches TRBD1 (5 bases). This CDR3 contains 15 residues. CDR1 is SEHNR, CDR2 FQNEAQ, per germline (reference sequence). The CDR3 DNA reads TGTGCCAGCAGTCCCCAGGGACTCCGGAATCAGCCCCATCATTTT. Its protein product is CASSPQGLRNQPHHF.

This rearrangement joins TRBV4-2 to TRBJ2-7, with 13 bases that match TRBD2. The CDR3 is 14 residues long. Germline CDR1 and CDR2: LGHNA and YNFKEQ. Trimming removed 6 bases from V and 6 bases from J; junction bases left unmatched: 5. CDR3 DNA sequence: TGTGCCAGCAGTCCGGGACTAGCGGGAACCGAGCAGTACTTC. Amino acid sequence: CASSPGLAGTEQYF.

This clonotype has a count of ten or more. The V gene is TRBV13, the J gene TRBJ2-1; 8 bases are a match to TRBD1. CDR1 is PRHDT, CDR2 FYEKMQ, per germline (reference sequence). CDR3 size: 12 residues. Unmatched junction bases numbered 2, after V lost 6 bases and J lost 7 bases. The CDR3 nucleotides are TGTGCCAGCAGACGACAGGGGAATGAGCAGTTCTTC. Translation gives CASRRQGNEQFF.

This clonotype showed up just a few times. The V gene is TRBV3-1, the J gene TRBJ1-2; D not certain. Between the trimmed V and J ends, which lost 0 bases and 5 bases, there was a span of 7 bases. Germline loops: CDR1 LGHDT, CDR2 YNNKEL (reference sequence). The CDR3 is 13 residues long. CDR3 residues: CASSQELSYGYTF. Here the CDR3 DNA reads TGTGCCAGCAGCCAAGAGTTGAGTTATGGCTACACCTTC.

The V and J genes are TRBV29-1 and TRBJ1-2; TRBD1 matches 12 bases. V lost 7 bases, J lost 7 bases, and 4 bases stayed unmatched. Germline V lookup: CDR1 SQVTM, CDR2 ANQGSEA. The CDR3 spans 12 residues. CDR3 protein: CSGDRGQGGYTF. The CDR3 DNA reads TGCAGCGGGGACAGGGGGCAGGGTGGCTACACCTTC.

This clonotype has a count of ten or more. V usage is TRBV15 and J usage is TRBJ2-3; D remains ambiguous. Trimming cost V 5 bases and J 1 base, with 10 bases left between them. CDR3 length equals 14 residues. Germline V lookup: CDR1 LNHNV, CDR2 YYDKDF (reference sequence). The CDR3 DNA sequence: TGTGCCACCAGCCTCTTGGGTGGCACAGATACGCAGTATTTT. It translates to CATSLLGGTDTQYF.

The table lists this clonotype with many counts. The chain uses TRBV20-1 and TRBJ2-2; D may be TRBD2 (6 bases). CDR1 is DFQATT, CDR2 SNEGSKA, per germline (reference sequence). V gave up 1 base and J gave up 2 bases, with 11 bases separating them. The CDR3 totals 15 residues. CDR3 sequence: CSARVGGSNTGELFF. The CDR3 DNA sequence: TGCAGTGCTAGAGTAGGAGGGAGTAACACCGGGGAGCTGTTTTTT.

The genes are TRBV4-2 and TRBJ2-1; D gene ambiguous. Germline V gives CDR1 LGHNA, CDR2 YNFKEQ. This CDR3 is built from 14 residues. V was trimmed by 0 bases and J by 7 bases, leaving 10 bases between them. The CDR3 is CASSQDWSTNEQFF. In nucleotides, the CDR3 is TGTGCCAGCAGCCAAGACTGGTCCACGAATGAGCAGTTCTTC.

The V and J genes are TRBV5-6 and TRBJ2-1; 7 bases are a match to TRBD2. The germline V gene encodes CDR1 SGHDT and CDR2 YYEEEE. Germline trimming cut 4 bases from V and 5 bases from J; bases unmatched to any gene: 6. The CDR3 is 14 amino acids. The CDR3 loop reads CASSPASGHNEQFF. The CDR3 nucleotides read TGTGCCAGCAGCCCAGCTAGCGGTCACAATGAGCAGTTCTTC.